In its sample, the clone carrying this T cell receptor (beta chain) was seen a few times. Its antigen is still unknown. Time point noted: sample taken at primary tumor resection. Whole RNA obtained from tumor, nontumor lung or frozen PBMC underwent sequencing without sorting. The donor population consisted of some 70 patients with untreated, early-stage non-small cell lung cancer. The data were taken from a study of spatial heterogeneity in lung cancer. Study results and caveats: Follow-up blood showed ubiquitous expanded tumor TCRs less than blood at resection did.

MiXCR was run by TCRdb on the 5' RACE reads, yielding one entry per CDR3 protein. The sample yields about 92,000 distinct CDR3 sequences, approximately 12% seen once. This receptor was obtained from a male donor with early-stage non-small cell lung cancer. The starting material was PBMCs, obtained at surgery.

The DNA of the CDR3 is TGTGCCAGCAGCTTATCTAGCGCCCGCACCGGGGAGCTGTTTTTT. This translates into CASSLSSARTGELFF. The chain has TRBV7-9 and TRBJ2-2, with D tentatively TRBD2 (6 bases). The CDR3 extends over 15 amino acids. Germline loops: CDR1 SEHNR, CDR2 FQNEAQ (reference sequence). With 2 bases removed from V and 4 bases from J, the gap between germline ends came to 11 bases.